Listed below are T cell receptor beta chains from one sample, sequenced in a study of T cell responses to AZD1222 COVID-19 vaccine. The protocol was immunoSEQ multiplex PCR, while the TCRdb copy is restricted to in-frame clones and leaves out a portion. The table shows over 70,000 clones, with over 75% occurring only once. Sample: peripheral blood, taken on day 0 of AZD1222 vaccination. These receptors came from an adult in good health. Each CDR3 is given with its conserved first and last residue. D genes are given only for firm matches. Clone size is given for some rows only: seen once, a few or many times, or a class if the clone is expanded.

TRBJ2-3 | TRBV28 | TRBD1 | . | CASSSLGQGATDTQYF | TGTGCCAGCAGTTCACTCGGACAGGGGGCAACAGATACGCAGTATTTT
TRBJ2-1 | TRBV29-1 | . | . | CSVEKGSYNEQFF | TGCAGCGTTGAAAAAGGCTCCTACAATGAGCAGTTCTTC
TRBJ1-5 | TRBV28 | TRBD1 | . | CASRQGGNQPQHF | TGTGCCAGCAGGCAGGGGGGCAATCAGCCCCAGCATTTT
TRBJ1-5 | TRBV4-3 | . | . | CASSQDFGYVQPQHF | TGCGCCAGCAGCCAAGATTTCGGGTACGTTCAGCCCCAGCATTTT
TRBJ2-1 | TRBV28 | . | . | CASSWPRVSSYNEQFF | TGTGCCAGCAGTTGGCCACGGGTGAGCTCCTACAATGAGCAGTTCTTC
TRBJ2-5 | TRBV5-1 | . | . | CASSLDRDGETQYF | TGCGCCAGCAGCTTGGACAGGGACGGCGAGACCCAGTACTTC
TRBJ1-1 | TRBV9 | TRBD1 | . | CASSRTGAEGTEAFF | TGTGCCAGCAGCAGGACAGGGGCGGAGGGAACTGAAGCTTTCTTT
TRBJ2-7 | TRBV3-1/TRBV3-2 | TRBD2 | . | CASSTRTGLGVSEQYF | TGTGCCAGCAGCACGCGGACGGGACTAGGGGTGAGCGAGCAGTACTTC
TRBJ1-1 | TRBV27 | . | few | CASSLYGTPVNTEAFF | TGTGCCAGCAGTTTATATGGGACACCGGTCAACACTGAAGCTTTCTTT
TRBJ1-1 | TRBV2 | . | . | CANRDTSNTEAFF | TGTGCCAACAGGGACACTTCGAACACTGAAGCTTTCTTT
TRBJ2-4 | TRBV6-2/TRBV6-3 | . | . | CASSYWELLAKNIQYF | TGTGCCAGCAGTTACTGGGAGCTGCTAGCCAAAAACATTCAGTACTTC
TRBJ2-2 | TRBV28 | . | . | CASSLWPGLGTGELFF | TGTGCCAGCAGTTTATGGCCAGGGCTGGGCACCGGGGAGCTGTTTTTT
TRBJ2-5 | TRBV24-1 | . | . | CATSALQETQYF | TGTGCCACCAGTGCCCTCCAAGAGACCCAGTACTTC
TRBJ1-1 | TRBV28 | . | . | CASSPDTEAFF | TGTGCCAGCAGTCCCGACACTGAAGCTTTCTTT
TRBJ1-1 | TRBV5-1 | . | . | CASSLAGGSTEAFF | TGCGCCAGCAGCTTGGCCGGGGGTAGCACTGAAGCTTTCTTT
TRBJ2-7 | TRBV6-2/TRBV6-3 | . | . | CASSYSTALSYEQYF | TGTGCCAGCAGTTATAGTACAGCACTCTCCTACGAGCAGTACTTC
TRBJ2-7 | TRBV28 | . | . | CASSFGAGAYEQYF | TGTGCCAGCAGTTTTGGTGCAGGAGCCTACGAGCAGTACTTC
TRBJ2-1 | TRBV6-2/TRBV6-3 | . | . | CASSYWVAEQFF | TGTGCCAGCAGTTATTGGGTAGCTGAGCAGTTCTTC
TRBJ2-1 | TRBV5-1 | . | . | CASSYTGSYNEQFF | TGCGCCAGCAGTTATACCGGGTCCTACAATGAGCAGTTCTTC
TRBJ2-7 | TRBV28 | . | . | CASSLGWTENHEQYF | TGTGCCAGCAGTTTGGGTTGGACAGAAAACCACGAGCAGTACTTC
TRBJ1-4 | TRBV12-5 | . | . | CASGFPQGATNEKLFF | TGTGCTAGTGGTTTCCCACAGGGCGCAACTAATGAAAAACTGTTTTTT
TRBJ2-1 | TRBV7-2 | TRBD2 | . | CASSLGGAGRDNEQFF | TGTGCCAGCAGCTTAGGTGGGGCAGGGAGGGACAATGAGCAGTTCTTC
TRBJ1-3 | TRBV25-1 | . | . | CASSEWYSSGNTIYF | TGTGCCAGCAGTGAATGGTACTCCTCTGGAAACACCATATATTTT
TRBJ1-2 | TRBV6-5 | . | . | CATTGPMGPNYGYTF | TGTGCCACCACAGGTCCTATGGGCCCTAACTATGGCTACACCTTC
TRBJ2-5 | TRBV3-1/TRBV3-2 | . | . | CASGSSGSETQYF | TGTGCCAGCGGGAGTAGTGGGTCAGAGACCCAGTACTTC
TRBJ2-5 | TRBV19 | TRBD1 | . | CASSTGDRGLGTQYF | TGTGCCAGTAGTACGGGGGACAGGGGGCTGGGGACCCAGTACTTC
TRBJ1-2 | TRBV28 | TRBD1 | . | CASRTGAINYGYTF | TGTGCCAGCAGAACAGGGGCGATAAACTATGGCTACACCTTC
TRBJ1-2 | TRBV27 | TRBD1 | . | CASGGQGAPLDGYTF | TGTGCCAGCGGGGGACAGGGGGCGCCATTAGATGGCTACACCTTC
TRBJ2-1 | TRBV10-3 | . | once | CAISESQVPENNEQFF | TGTGCCATCAGTGAGTCGCAGGTCCCGGAGAACAATGAGCAGTTCTTC
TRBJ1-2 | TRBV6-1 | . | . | CASSEDRTLGAYTF | TGTGCCAGCAGTGAAGATAGGACGTTGGGGGCATACACCTTC
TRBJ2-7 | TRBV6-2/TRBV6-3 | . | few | CASSPIAVPRYEQYF | TGTGCCAGCAGCCCAATAGCGGTCCCCCGCTACGAGCAGTACTTC
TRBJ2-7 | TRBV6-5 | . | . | CASSYSTALGGEQYF | TGTGCCAGCAGTTACTCGACCGCCTTGGGTGGCGAGCAGTACTTC
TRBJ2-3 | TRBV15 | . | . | CATSRMGPDTQYF | TGTGCCACCAGCAGGATGGGGCCAGATACGCAGTATTTT
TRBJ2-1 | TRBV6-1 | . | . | CASSEAASWNEQFF | TGTGCCAGCAGTGAAGCGGCTAGCTGGAATGAGCAGTTCTTC
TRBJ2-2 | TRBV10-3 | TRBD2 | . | CAISDYSGRQGGELFF | TGTGCCATCAGTGACTATAGCGGGAGACAGGGCGGGGAGCTGTTTTTT
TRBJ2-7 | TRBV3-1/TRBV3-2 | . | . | CASSQDRDQGGPLNYEQYF | TGTGCCAGCAGCCAAGATCGGGATCAAGGAGGACCCTTAAACTACGAGCAGTACTTC
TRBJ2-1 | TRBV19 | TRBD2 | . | CASSSGLAGGLYNEQFF | TGTGCCAGTAGTAGCGGACTAGCGGGAGGCCTATACAATGAGCAGTTCTTC
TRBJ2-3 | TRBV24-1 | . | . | CATSVADPGDTQYF | TGTGCCACCAGTGTAGCGGACCCGGGAGATACGCAGTATTTT
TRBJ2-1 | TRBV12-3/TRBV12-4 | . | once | CASSSRRDNEQFF | TGTGCCAGCAGTTCTCGCAGGGACAATGAGCAGTTCTTC
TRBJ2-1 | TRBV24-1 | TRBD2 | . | CATSDHGTSGRVWEQFF | TGTGCCACCAGTGACCATGGGACTAGCGGGAGGGTCTGGGAGCAGTTCTTC
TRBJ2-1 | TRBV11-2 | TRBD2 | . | CASSSNSGRGVNEQFF | TGTGCCAGCAGCTCCAATAGCGGGAGAGGGGTTAATGAGCAGTTCTTC
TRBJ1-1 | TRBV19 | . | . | CASSIAQGHLNTEAFF | TGTGCCAGTAGTATAGCCCAGGGACACCTAAACACTGAAGCTTTCTTT
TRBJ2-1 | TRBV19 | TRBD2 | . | CASRTSGRAGNEQFF | TGTGCCAGTAGGACTAGCGGGAGGGCCGGGAATGAGCAGTTCTTC
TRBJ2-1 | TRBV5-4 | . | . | CASSLSAWESNEQFF | TGTGCCAGCAGCTTGTCAGCGTGGGAGTCCAATGAGCAGTTCTTC
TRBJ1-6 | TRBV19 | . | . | CATSSSYNSPLHF | TGTGCCACCTCGAGCTCCTATAATTCACCCCTCCACTTT
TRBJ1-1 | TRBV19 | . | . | CASSKMKTEAFF | TGTGCCAGTAGTAAGATGAAGACTGAAGCTTTCTTT
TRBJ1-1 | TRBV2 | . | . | CASSPDSNEAFF | TGTGCCAGCAGCCCGGACAGCAATGAAGCTTTCTTT
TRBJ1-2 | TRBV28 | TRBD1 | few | CASSTGGLGDYGYTF | TGTGCCAGCAGTACAGGGGGCTTGGGAGACTATGGCTACACCTTC
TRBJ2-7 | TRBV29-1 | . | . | CSVTQGFYEQYF | TGCAGCGTGACCCAGGGGTTCTACGAGCAGTACTTC
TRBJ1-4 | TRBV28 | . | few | CASRRGGGGEKLFF | TGTGCCAGCAGGCGTGGAGGGGGAGGGGAAAAACTGTTTTTT